Below are 6 T cell receptor beta chains sequenced from a single sample in a study of OX40 agonist ivuxolimab in advanced cancers. The library came from the immunoSEQ multiplex PCR assay. TCRdb took this table from immuneACCESS and kept in-frame rearrangements with V and J called. Such tables lack part of the clones; where checked against another copy, unresolved V genes explain under half of the gap, and the rest is unexplained. Counted in this sample were nearly 80,000 clones; around 94% of them appeared once. The ten largest clonotypes hold around 10% of the sample. The starting material was CD4+ or CD8+ T cells sorted from blood, obtained in a trial of the OX40 agonist ivuxolimab. The receptors shown here come from an adult with an advanced solid tumor such as melanoma, head and neck, liver or kidney cancer.

The chain is built from TRBV30 and TRBJ1-5; unclear D gene. Deletions cut 0 bases from V and 3 bases from J, with 12 bases between. This CDR3 has 15 residues. Germline lookup yields CDR1 GTSNPN and CDR2 SVGIG (reference sequence). CDR3 region: CAWSVHDSSNQPQHF. In nucleotides, the CDR3 is TGTGCCTGGAGTGTACACGATAGTTCCAATCAGCCCCAGCATTTT.

The genes are TRBV6-1 and TRBJ1-3; a weak D match, TRBD1 (5 bases). The V end lost 6 bases, the J end lost 0 bases, and 12 bases lay between the germline ends. This CDR3 is built from 15 residues. The germline gives CDR1 MNHNS, CDR2 SASEGT. The CDR3 coding sequence is TGTGCCAGCAGCTGGGACTCGAGCTCTGGAAACACCATATATTTT. Encoded protein: CASSWDSSSGNTIYF.

This sequence joins TRBV4-2 and TRBJ2-2; D is perhaps TRBD1 or TRBD2 (5 bases each). The CDR3 has 17 amino acids. Germline V CDR1 and CDR2: LGHNA, YNFKEQ. V was trimmed by 1 base and J by 7 bases, leaving 19 bases between them. In nucleotides, the CDR3 is TGTGCCAGCAGCCAAGCGGGACCGGACCCCCCTGGCGGGGAGCTGTTTTTT. This translates into CASSQAGPDPPGGELFF.

Notes on this clone: The sample has other DNA sequences that encode this CDR3 too. The J gene is TRBJ2-6, the V gene TRBV19; D perhaps matches TRBD1 (6 bases). The CDR3 loop spans 15 amino acids. V lost 3 bases and J 4 bases, leaving 10 bases between the germline ends. Germline V CDR1 and CDR2: LNHDA, SQIVND (reference sequence). DNA of the CDR3: TGTGCCAGTAGTATCACAGGGTCCGGGGCCAACGTCCTGACTTTC. Translation gives CASSITGSGANVLTF.

The chain employs TRBV19 and TRBJ2-1; possibly TRBD2 for D (5 bases). The CDR3 has 14 amino acids. Trimming cost V 9 bases and J 0 bases, with 12 bases left between them. Germline-derived CDR1 and CDR2 are LNHDA and SQIVND (reference sequence). CDR3 nucleotides: TGTGCCAGCTCAAGCGGTTCCTCCTACAATGAGCAGTTCTTC. Its protein product is CASSSGSSYNEQFF.

The gene calls are TRBV11-2 and TRBJ1-1; possible D gene TRBD1, 5 bases. CDR3 size: 14 residues. Germline CDR1 is SGHAT and CDR2 is FQNNGV. Trimming stripped 4 bases from V and 2 bases from J, with 11 bases between. The CDR3 reads CASSSPDSNTEAFF. The CDR3 DNA follows: TGTGCCAGCAGCTCCCCCGACAGCAACACTGAAGCTTTCTTT.